This passage covers 30 T cell receptor beta chains from one sample sequenced in a study of OX40 agonist ivuxolimab in advanced cancers. TCRdb's table, derived via immunoSEQ multiplex PCR, lists solely in-frame clones and lacks some. In the table there are tens of thousands of clones, about nine tenths of which are singletons. The sample here was CD4+ or CD8+ T cells sorted from blood, taken in a trial of the OX40 agonist ivuxolimab. These receptors all come from an adult with an advanced solid tumor such as melanoma, head and neck, liver or kidney cancer.

The chain combines TRBV10-3 with TRBJ1-2; D is ambiguous. Trimming stripped 4 bases from V and 8 bases from J, with 14 bases between. The CDR3 contains 13 residues. Germline V gene data show CDR1 as ENHRY and CDR2 as SYGVKD. In DNA form, the CDR3 reads TGTGCCATCAGTGCAGTGGCGGCACTCGGCTACACCTTC. It codes for CAISAVAALGYTF.

This rearrangement joins TRBV5-6 to TRBJ2-4; D is possibly TRBD2 (5 bases). V was trimmed by 4 bases and J by 6 bases, leaving 20 bases between them. CDR3 length equals 16 residues. The germline gives CDR1 SGHDT, CDR2 YYEEEE. The CDR3: CASSRPGTLEGNIQYF. CDR3 nucleotide sequence: TGTGCCAGCAGCCGCCCCGGAACCCTCGAGGGAAACATTCAGTACTTC.

The genes are TRBV19 and TRBJ1-4; 10 nucleotides align to TRBD1. This CDR3 is 14 amino acids long. Losses at the gene ends were 5 bases for V and 6 bases for J; bases not matched to a gene: 3. CDR1 LNHDA and CDR2 SQIVND come from the germline V gene (reference sequence). The CDR3 coding sequence is TGTGCCAGTAGTTACGGGACAGGGGATGAAAAACTGTTTTTT. Its protein is CASSYGTGDEKLFF.

This rearrangement joins TRBV19 to TRBJ2-5, with 9 bases lining up with TRBD1. V gave up 3 bases and J gave up 2 bases; unmatched junction bases: 7. Germline CDR1 is LNHDA and CDR2 is SQIVND (reference sequence). The CDR3 has 16 amino acids. The CDR3 DNA reads as TGTGCCAGTAGTATGAGACAGGGGGTTCGGCAAGAGACCCAGTACTTC. This gives the protein CASSMRQGVRQETQYF.

This chain joins TRBV5-6 and TRBJ1-3; D gene ambiguous. CDR3 length equals 16 residues. Per germline, CDR1 SGHDT and CDR2 YYEEEE. V lost 9 bases to trimming and J lost 0 bases, with 19 bases between them. The CDR3 here is CATSTQTGLSGNTIYF. In DNA form, the CDR3 reads TGTGCCACCTCAACCCAGACGGGCCTCTCTGGAAACACCATATATTTT.

The V gene is TRBV27, the J gene TRBJ2-2, with TRBD2 identical over 7 bases. This CDR3 contains 16 residues. Trimming cost V 8 bases and J 0 bases; bases outside gene matches: 9. Germline V gene lookup returns CDR1 MNHEY and CDR2 SMNVEV (reference sequence). The CDR3 DNA reads TGTGCCAGCCTGAAAGCGGGGCAAGCGAACACCGGGGAGCTGTTTTTT. Residues: CASLKAGQANTGELFF.

Points on this clone: Other nucleotide sequences from this sample produce the same CDR3. The chain joins TRBV30 to TRBJ1-1, with D maybe TRBD1 (5 bases). The ends were cut back, 0 bases at V and 4 bases at J, with 12 bases in the middle. Germline V gene lookup returns CDR1 GTSNPN and CDR2 SVGIG (reference sequence). The CDR3 consists of 14 residues. The CDR3 DNA sequence: TGTGCCTGGAGTGTACTGGGGGGGGGCACTGAAGCTTTCTTT. Translated, it gives CAWSVLGGGTEAFF.

This CDR3 is CASSPPSSGLWNEQFF. The CDR3 bases are TGTGCCAGCTCACCACCGTCTAGTGGGTTGTGGAATGAGCAGTTCTTC. The rearrangement uses TRBV18 and TRBJ2-1; unclear D gene. V was cut by 0 bases and J by 7 bases, with 16 bases left in between. The CDR3 extends over 16 amino acids. CDR1 KGHSH and CDR2 LQKENI come from the germline V gene.

The chain is built from TRBV5-6 and TRBJ1-1; D ambiguous. Germline-derived CDR1 and CDR2 are SGHDT and YYEEEE. The germline V and J ends were trimmed by 0 bases and 3 bases, with 9 bases remaining between them. The CDR3 has 14 amino acids. CDR3 nucleotide sequence: TGTGCCAGCAGCTTGGGGGGTGAGTACACTGAAGCTTTCTTT. Translating it yields CASSLGGEYTEAFF.

This sequence joins TRBV23-1 and TRBJ1-4; D remains unclear. TRBV23-1 is placed among ORFs of uncertain function. This CDR3 has 17 residues. The V end was cut by 2 bases, the J end by 0 bases, with 13 bases between. CDR3 sequence reads: CASSQGGRAATNEKLFF. The DNA for the CDR3 is TGCGCCAGCAGTCAAGGAGGCCGGGCTGCAACTAATGAAAAACTGTTTTTT.

In its sample, this clone was seen once. The V and J genes are TRBV7-9 and TRBJ1-6; TRBD1 agrees at 9 bases. The J segment lost 10 bases and the V segment lost 1 base, leaving 5 bases of the junction unmatched. This CDR3 spans 15 amino acids. Germline V gene data show CDR1 as SEHNR and CDR2 as FQNEAQ (reference sequence). This CDR3 reads CASSLDGQGFSPLHF. The CDR3 region has the DNA TGTGCCAGCAGCTTAGACGGACAGGGGTTCTCACCCCTCCACTTT.

The chain couples TRBV28 to TRBJ2-2; weak D call: TRBD1 (6 bases). V lost 3 bases, J lost 2 bases, and 10 bases lay in between. CDR3 length equals 15 residues. Germline V gene data show CDR1 as MDHEN and CDR2 as SYDVKM. This chain's CDR3 is CASSFKGTNTGELFF. The CDR3 DNA sequence: TGTGCCAGCAGTTTTAAGGGGACAAACACCGGGGAGCTGTTTTTT.

The gene calls are TRBV5-4 and TRBJ2-3, with TRBD2 as a possible D gene (5 bases). CDR3 length: 15 residues. The ends were cut back, 4 bases at V and 0 bases at J, with 12 bases in the middle. The V gene's germline CDR1 is SGHNT and CDR2 YYREEE (reference sequence). The CDR3 nucleotides read TGTGCCAGCAGCCAAGGAGCGGACAGCACAGATACGCAGTATTTT. Amino acid sequence: CASSQGADSTDTQYF.

Turning to this clone: Germline is not matched at one junction end, which may reflect a read error. The rearrangement uses TRBV10-3 and TRBJ2-5, with D possibly TRBD2 on 7 matching bases. Germline V gene lookup returns CDR1 ENHRY and CDR2 SYGVKD. The CDR3 extends over 13 amino acids. This chain's CDR3 is CATGRGVREAQYF. CDR3 sequence (DNA): TGTGCCACAGGGAGGGGGGTTCGAGAGGCCCAGTACTTC.

This clone has just one count. The sample holds other DNA sequences that translate to the same CDR3. The genes are TRBV20-1 and TRBJ2-3, with a weak D call TRBD1 (5 bases). Trimming removed 2 bases from V and 5 bases from J, with 5 bases in between. Germline lookup yields CDR1 DFQATT and CDR2 SNEGSKA (reference sequence). The CDR3 has 11 residues. The CDR3 DNA reads TGCAGTGCTAGAACAGGAGATACGCAGTATTTT. It specifies CSARTGDTQYF.

This clone was seen more than once but under ten times. The chain couples TRBV6-4 to TRBJ2-3; TRBD1 aligns across 7 bases. The V gene end was trimmed by 2 bases and the J gene end by 4 bases; junction bases not matched to a gene: 6. The germline V gene encodes CDR1 MRHNA and CDR2 SNTAGT. CDR3 size: 15 residues. The DNA for the CDR3 is TGTGCCAGCAGTGACAGGGGGCATCGATCAGATACGCAGTATTTT. This encodes CASSDRGHRSDTQYF.

V gene TRBV28 combines with J gene TRBJ2-7; the match to TRBD1 covers 9 bases. From germline, CDR1 is MDHEN and CDR2 SYDVKM. The CDR3 length is 15 residues. The junction had 5 bases not matched to a gene; V was cut back by 2 bases and J by 3 bases. The CDR3 DNA reads as TGTGCCAGCAGTTTAACCGGGACAGGGAACTACGAGCAGTACTTC. Translating it yields CASSLTGTGNYEQYF.

The genes are TRBV5-1 and TRBJ2-3, with TRBD2 matching 8 bases. Germline lookup yields CDR1 SGHRS and CDR2 YFSETQ. This CDR3 is 15 amino acids long. Germline trimming cut 4 bases from V and 0 bases from J; bases unmatched to any gene: 4. The CDR3 region is CASSPTSASTDTQYF. The CDR3 nucleotides read TGCGCCAGCAGCCCGACTAGCGCCAGCACAGATACGCAGTATTTT.

The rearrangement joins TRBV5-1 to TRBJ2-1; 9 bases fit TRBD2. The V and J ends lost 0 bases and 2 bases, in that order; junction bases with no gene match: 0. Germline-derived CDR1 and CDR2 are SGHRS and YFSETQ. The CDR3 contains 15 residues. The CDR3 nucleotides are TGCGCCAGCAGCTTGGTAGCGGGAGCCTACAATGAGCAGTTCTTC. This sequence encodes CASSLVAGAYNEQFF.

This clone was counted a single time. V and J are TRBV5-4 and TRBJ2-3; tentatively, D is TRBD2 (5 bases). Germline V CDR1 and CDR2: SGHNT, YYREEE (reference sequence). Deletions cut 3 bases from V and 3 bases from J, with 8 bases between. The CDR3 spans 13 residues. The CDR3 loop is CASSSLGTDTQYF. The CDR3 DNA is TGTGCCAGCAGCTCACTAGGGACAGATACGCAGTATTTT.

The gene calls are TRBV7-9 and TRBJ2-3; possibly TRBD2 for D (5 bases). This CDR3 comprises 14 residues. Germline V gives CDR1 SEHNR, CDR2 FQNEAQ (reference sequence). The V end was cut by 5 bases, the J end by 0 bases, with 9 bases between. The CDR3: CASSPWTSTDTQYF. The CDR3 bases are TGTGCCAGCAGCCCTTGGACTAGCACAGATACGCAGTATTTT.

About this clone: An end of the junction differs from the germline gene, which may be a read error. The J gene is TRBJ2-4, the V gene TRBV6-1, with 7 bases that match TRBD1. The germline gives CDR1 MNHNS, CDR2 SASEGT. This CDR3 has 12 amino acids. The CDR3 region is CASSESLTGFRF. CDR3 DNA sequence: TGTGCCAGCAGTGAATCCCTGACAGGGTTTAGGTTC.

This clone has a handful of counts. The V gene is TRBV7-8, the J gene TRBJ2-5, with unresolved D. The V end lost 1 base, the J end lost 5 bases, and 17 bases lay between the germline ends. Germline lookup yields CDR1 SGHVS and CDR2 FQNEAQ. This CDR3 is 16 amino acids long. CDR3 in amino acids: CASSLELFLRWETQYF. The CDR3 bases are TGTGCCAGCAGCTTAGAGCTCTTTCTGCGGTGGGAGACCCAGTACTTC.

V and J are TRBV6-5 and TRBJ1-2; a possible D gene is TRBD1 (5 bases). The CDR3 is made up of 15 amino acids. V lost 2 bases and J lost 2, with 12 bases in between. In germline, CDR1 is MNHEY, CDR2 SVGAGI. CDR3: CASSYRGGGNYGYTF. The CDR3 DNA follows: TGTGCCAGCAGTTACCGGGGGGGAGGAAACTATGGCTACACCTTC.

In the case of this clone: The limits of the CDR3 on the DNA are not certain, so only TCRdb's listed CDR3 is given. This chain joins TRBV27 and TRBJ2-5; the table assigns TRBD2, which was not confirmed against the DNA. From germline, CDR1 is MNHEY and CDR2 SMNVEV (reference sequence). 16 amino acids form the CDR3, both terminal residues included. The CDR3 spells CASSSSGSGIEETQYF.

As concerns this clone: This CDR3 is also generated by other DNA sequences in the sample. The J gene is TRBJ2-7, the V gene TRBV18, with 7 positions matching TRBD1. V lost 3 bases, J lost 3 bases, and 5 bases stayed unmatched. CDR1 KGHSH and CDR2 LQKENI come from the germline V gene. The CDR3 is 14 amino acids. CDR3 DNA sequence: TGTGCCAGCTCACCTGGGACAGAGGGCTACGAGCAGTACTTC. Its translation is CASSPGTEGYEQYF.

The gene calls are TRBV5-1 and TRBJ2-2, with D possibly being TRBD1 (6 bases). The length of the CDR3 is 13 residues. CDR1 and CDR2 (germline): SGHRS, YFSETQ. Trimming took 5 bases from V and 6 from J, leaving 11 bases between them. The CDR3 nucleotides are TGCGCCAGCAGTGAAGGGGGAGCCGGGGAGCTGTTTTTT. Its protein is CASSEGGAGELFF.

V and J are TRBV6-1 and TRBJ1-5; D unclear. Per germline, CDR1 MNHNS and CDR2 SASEGT. This CDR3 is built from 15 residues. Trimming left V 4 bases short and J 0 bases short, with 10 bases between. The CDR3 nucleotides are TGTGCCAGCAGTGTAACACGTAATAGCAATCAGCCCCAGCATTTT. Amino acids: CASSVTRNSNQPQHF.

This sequence joins TRBV5-1 and TRBJ2-5, with 7 bases aligning to TRBD1. Trimming cost V 2 bases and J 5 bases; bases outside gene matches: 9. The germline V gene encodes CDR1 SGHRS and CDR2 YFSETQ. This CDR3 is 15 amino acids long. The CDR3 bases are TGCGCCAGCAGCTTACAAGGGGGCCCTGGGGAGACCCAGTACTTC. It is translated as CASSLQGGPGETQYF.

This chain uses TRBV7-9 with TRBJ2-2; TRBD1 agrees at 8 bases. The CDR3 is 18 residues long. The J segment lost 0 bases and the V segment lost 5 bases, leaving 11 bases of the junction unmatched. CDR1 SEHNR and CDR2 FQNEAQ come from the germline V gene (reference sequence). As DNA, the CDR3 is TGTGCCAGCAGCCAACTCTCAGGGGGCGGCCCGAACACCGGGGAGCTGTTTTTT. It encodes CASSQLSGGGPNTGELFF.